The T cell receptor (beta chain) described here comes from a study of blood T cell repertoires in COVID-19. Here immunoSEQ multiplex PCR was the method, and the copy in TCRdb shows in-frame clones only, minus some. Among under 130,000 clones listed, 85% to 90% were seen once. From germline, CDR1 is LNHDA and CDR2 SQIVND (reference sequence). CDR3 length equals 15 residues. The junction had 10 bases not matched to a gene; V was cut back by 4 bases and J by 6 bases. The sequence was collected from a human donor in a cohort sampled during active COVID-19. The chain employs TRBV19 and TRBJ2-7, with 9 nucleotides matching TRBD1. The sample taken for sequencing was peripheral blood. CDR3 nucleotides: TGTGCCAGTAGTAGGGAAACAGGGGGCCGAGGCGAGCAGTACTTC. This codes for CASSRETGGRGEQYF.